This passage covers 20 T cell receptor beta chains from one sample sequenced in a study of blood T cell repertoires in COVID-19. TCRdb's table, derived via immunoSEQ multiplex PCR, lists solely in-frame clones and lacks some. Among about 200,000 clones, 70% to 90% were seen once, and the ten largest hold roughly 10%. The source material was peripheral blood. Every receptor here comes from a woman aged 80 or over with acute or convalescent COVID-19.

This clone was counted ten times or more. J is TRBJ1-5 and V is TRBV7-2; 9 bases are shared with TRBD1. The CDR3 covers 15 residues. Looked up from germline, CDR1 is SGHTA and CDR2 is FQGNSA. V shed 5 bases and J 6 bases; nucleotides not matched to a gene: 8. CDR3 nucleotide sequence: TGTGCCAGCAGCGTTATGGGACAGGGTTTTCAGCCCCAGCATTTT. Amino acids: CASSVMGQGFQPQHF. The complete variable domain, with remaining parts taken from reference TRBV7-2 and TRBJ1-5, reads GAGVSQSPSNKVTEKGKDVELRCDPISGHTALYWYRQSLGQGLEFLIYFQGNSAPDKSGLPSDRFSAERTGGSVSTLTIQRTQQEDSAVYLCASSVMGQGFQPQHFGDGTRLSIL.

The chain carries TRBV20-1 and TRBJ1-2; tentative D call: TRBD1 (6 bases). Germline lookup yields CDR1 DFQATT and CDR2 SNEGSKA (reference sequence). V dropped 6 bases and J dropped 6 bases, with 11 bases sitting between them. This CDR3 spans 11 amino acids. As DNA, the CDR3 is TGCAGTGCCAGGGGCGCAAATGGCTACACCTTC. This encodes CSARGANGYTF.

J is TRBJ1-2 and V is TRBV9, with D possibly being TRBD1 (6 bases). V lost 0 bases and J 8 bases, leaving 11 bases between the germline ends. The CDR3 length is 13 residues. Germline CDR1 is SGDLS and CDR2 is YYNGEE. The CDR3 region has the DNA TGTGCCAGCAGCGTAGGGGGGCGAGCGGGCTACACCTTC. This encodes CASSVGGRAGYTF.

The chain is built from TRBV10-1 and TRBJ1-2, with D perhaps matching TRBD1 (6 bases). CDR1 and CDR2 from the germline V gene are WNHNN and SYGVQD (reference sequence). The CDR3 runs to 14 residues. V lost 8 bases and J lost 1, with 14 bases in between. The CDR3 spells CASAQGKFNYGYTF. CDR3 in DNA: TGCGCCAGCGCCCAGGGGAAGTTTAACTATGGCTACACCTTC.

CDR3 DNA sequence: TGTGCCAGTCGGGCGGGGGGTGTCTACGAGCAGTACTTC. Protein: CASRAGGVYEQYF. V usage is TRBV6-5 and J usage is TRBJ2-7; TRBD2 aligns across 8 bases. The V segment lost 9 bases and the J segment 3 bases; nucleotides outside the gene matches: 7. From germline, CDR1 is MNHEY and CDR2 SVGAGI. The CDR3 is made up of 13 amino acids.

This clone was seen a handful of times. The chain links TRBV7-8 to TRBJ2-2; 9 positions match TRBD2. This CDR3 has 16 residues. The J segment lost 5 bases and the V segment lost 0 bases, leaving 4 bases of the junction unmatched. Germline V lookup: CDR1 SGHVS, CDR2 FQNEAQ. The CDR3 bases are TGTGCCAGCAGCTTAGCTTGGCGGGAGGGTACCGGGGAGCTGTTTTTT. Translating it yields CASSLAWREGTGELFF.

The chain employs TRBV29-1 and TRBJ2-1; unclear D gene. The CDR3 extends over 11 amino acids. Between the trimmed V and J ends, which lost 4 bases and 4 bases, there was a span of 5 bases. Per the germline V gene, CDR1 is SQVTM and CDR2 is ANQGSEA. CDR3 residues: CSVALYNEQFF. Written as DNA, the CDR3 is TGCAGCGTTGCCCTTTACAATGAGCAGTTCTTC.

Concerning this clone: Germline is not matched at one junction end, which may reflect a read error. The chain employs TRBV5-8 and TRBJ1-2; D unresolved. CDR1 is SGHTS, CDR2 YDEGEE, per germline. The CDR3 length is 13 residues. The CDR3: CASRFAGNYGYTF. CDR3 sequence (DNA): TGTGCCAGCCGCTTCGCCGGGAACTATGGCTACACCTTC.

This chain links TRBV12-3 or TRBV12-4 with TRBJ2-7; D is perhaps TRBD1 (5 bases). Deletions cut 8 bases from V and 6 bases from J, with 11 bases between. This CDR3 region has 11 residues. The CDR3 DNA is TGTGCCAGCGCAGGGCCGGCCGAGCAGTACTTC. Protein: CASAGPAEQYF.

The rearrangement joins TRBV19 to TRBJ1-2; D not resolved. V was pared by 8 bases and J by 3 bases, with 16 bases between. Per the germline V gene, CDR1 is LNHDA and CDR2 is SQIVND (reference sequence). This CDR3 comprises 14 residues. The CDR3 sequence is CASCRGGFHYGYTF. The CDR3 nucleotides are TGTGCCAGTTGCCGCGGCGGATTCCACTATGGCTACACCTTC.

The chain carries TRBV4-3 and TRBJ2-1; 9 nucleotides align to TRBD2. Germline CDR1 reads LGHNA; CDR2 reads YSLEER. The ends lost 3 bases at V and 2 bases at J; junction bases unmatched: 2. The CDR3 length is 15 residues. In nucleotides, the CDR3 is TGCGCCAGCAGCCACCGCGGGGGGGCCTACAATGAGCAGTTCTTC. Its translation is CASSHRGGAYNEQFF.

This chain uses TRBV7-9 with TRBJ1-4; 7 nucleotides match TRBD1. CDR3 length: 15 residues. V lost 8 bases and J lost 4; bases outside the gene matches: 10. CDR1 is SEHNR, CDR2 FQNEAQ, per germline (reference sequence). In DNA form, the CDR3 reads TGTGCCAGCGGGACTAGGGGACAGATTAATGAAAAACTGTTTTTT. Translating it yields CASGTRGQINEKLFF. Variable domain in full (rest from reference TRBV7-9 and TRBJ1-4): DTGVSQNPRHKITKRGQNVTFRCDPISEHNRLYWYRQTLGQGPEFLTYFQNEAQLEKSRLLSDRFSAERPKGSFSTLEIQRTEQGDSAMYLCASGTRGQINEKLFFGSGTQLSVL.

This clone was detected only a few times. V is TRBV19 and J is TRBJ1-4; TRBD1 might be the D (6 bases). V gave up 4 bases and J gave up 0 bases, with 9 bases separating them. CDR1 and CDR2 from the germline V gene are LNHDA and SQIVND (reference sequence). This CDR3 comprises 15 residues. CDR3 sequence reads: CASSNHRATNEKLFF. The CDR3, as DNA: TGTGCCAGTAGTAACCACAGGGCAACTAATGAAAAACTGTTTTTT.

This clone was seen only once. Other DNA variants within this sample encode the same CDR3. The V and J genes are TRBV6-5 and TRBJ1-1, with no clear D. V lost 4 bases to trimming and J lost 3 bases, with 9 bases between them. Germline assignment: CDR1 MNHEY and CDR2 SVGAGI. CDR3 length: 13 residues. CDR3 bases: TGTGCCAGCAGTTCACCTCGCGACACTGAAGCTTTCTTT. Its translation is CASSSPRDTEAFF.

This chain links TRBV4-3 with TRBJ1-2; D is unresolved. The CDR3 is 14 residues long. Germline CDR1 is LGHNA and CDR2 is YSLEER. V lost 6 bases, J lost 4 bases, and 15 bases lay in between. CDR3 protein: CASSEGSGRYGYTF. CDR3 coding DNA: TGCGCCAGCAGTGAGGGATCCGGTCGCTATGGCTACACCTTC.

The V call is TRBV11-2, the J call TRBJ2-7, with 11 bases matching TRBD1. Germline CDR1 SGHAT, CDR2 FQNNGV. V lost 5 bases, J lost 3 bases, and 6 bases stayed unmatched. There are 15 residues in the CDR3. The CDR3: CASSPEGQGDYEQYF. Here the CDR3 DNA reads TGTGCCAGCAGCCCCGAGGGACAGGGGGACTACGAGCAGTACTTC.

This clone has only one observation. This chain links TRBV11-3 with TRBJ1-2; D call uncertain. The ends were cut back, 5 bases at V and 3 bases at J, with 10 bases in the middle. The CDR3 sequence is 13 residues long. Germline V lookup: CDR1 SGHNT, CDR2 YENEEA. Here the CDR3 reads CASSPGLDYGYTF. CDR3 DNA: TGTGCCAGCAGCCCCGGGTTGGACTATGGCTACACCTTC.

V gene TRBV6-2 or TRBV6-3 combines with J gene TRBJ2-5; TRBD2 is a possible D gene (5 bases). CDR1 is MNHEY, CDR2 SVGEGT, per germline. The V and J ends lost 4 bases and 2 bases respectively, with 11 bases between them. The CDR3 is 14 amino acids. CDR3 residues: CASSLLGVQETQYF. The CDR3 nucleotides are TGTGCCAGCAGTTTACTAGGAGTACAAGAGACCCAGTACTTC.

This clone was counted only a few times. This chain uses TRBV9 with TRBJ2-2; 8 bases agree with TRBD1. Trimming took 3 bases from V and 6 from J; bases not matched to a gene: 16. The germline V gene has CDR1 SGDLS and CDR2 YYNGEE. The CDR3 covers 18 residues. This chain's CDR3 is CASSAPLWTGYGPGELFF. The CDR3 bases are TGTGCCAGCAGCGCCCCCCTTTGGACAGGGTATGGGCCCGGGGAGCTGTTTTTT.

J is TRBJ2-1 and V is TRBV27; 7 positions match TRBD1. Trimming cost V 7 bases and J 10 bases; bases outside gene matches: 16. This CDR3 is 15 amino acids long. Germline V lookup: CDR1 MNHEY, CDR2 SMNVEV (reference sequence). In DNA, the CDR3 is TGTGCCAGCAATCTTGACCCAGGGGGATCTCGCGAGCAGTTCTTC. This gives the protein CASNLDPGGSREQFF.